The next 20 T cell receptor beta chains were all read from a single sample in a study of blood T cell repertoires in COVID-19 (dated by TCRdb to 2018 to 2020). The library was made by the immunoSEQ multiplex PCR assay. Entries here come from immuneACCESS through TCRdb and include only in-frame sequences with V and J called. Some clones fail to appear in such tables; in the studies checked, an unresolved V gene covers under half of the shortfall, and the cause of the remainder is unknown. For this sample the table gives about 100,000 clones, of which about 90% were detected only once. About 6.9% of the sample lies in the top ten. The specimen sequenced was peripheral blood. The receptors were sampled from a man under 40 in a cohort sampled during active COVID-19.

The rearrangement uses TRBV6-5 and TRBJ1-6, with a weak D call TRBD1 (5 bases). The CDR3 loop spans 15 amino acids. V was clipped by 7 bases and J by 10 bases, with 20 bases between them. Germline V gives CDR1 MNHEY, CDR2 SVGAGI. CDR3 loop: CASTLDTPAGSPLHF. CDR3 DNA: TGTGCCAGCACCCTGGACACCCCTGCCGGCTCACCCCTCCACTTT.

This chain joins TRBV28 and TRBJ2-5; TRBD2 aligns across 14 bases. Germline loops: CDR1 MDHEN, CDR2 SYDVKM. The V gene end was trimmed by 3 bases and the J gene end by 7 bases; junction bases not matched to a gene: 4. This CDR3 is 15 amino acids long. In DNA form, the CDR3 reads TGTGCCAGCAGTTTGCGAGGACTAGCGGGGGGGACCCAGTACTTC. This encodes CASSLRGLAGGTQYF.

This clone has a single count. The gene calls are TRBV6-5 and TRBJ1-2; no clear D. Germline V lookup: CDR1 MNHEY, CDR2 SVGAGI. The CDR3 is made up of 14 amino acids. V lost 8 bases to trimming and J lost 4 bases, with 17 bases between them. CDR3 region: CASRWAEPSYGYTF. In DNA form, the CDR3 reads TGTGCCAGCCGATGGGCCGAGCCCTCCTATGGCTACACCTTC.

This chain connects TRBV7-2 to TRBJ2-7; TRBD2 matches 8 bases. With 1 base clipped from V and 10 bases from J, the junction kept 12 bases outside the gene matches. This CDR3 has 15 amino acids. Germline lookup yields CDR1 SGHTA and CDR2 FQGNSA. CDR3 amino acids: CASSLELRGAAQQYF. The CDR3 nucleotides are TGTGCCAGCAGCTTAGAATTGCGGGGGGCGGCCCAACAGTACTTC.

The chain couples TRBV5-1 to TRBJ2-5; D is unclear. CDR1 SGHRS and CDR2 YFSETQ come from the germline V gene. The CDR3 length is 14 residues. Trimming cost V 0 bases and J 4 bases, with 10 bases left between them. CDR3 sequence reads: CASSLVPPGETQYF. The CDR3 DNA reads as TGCGCCAGCAGCTTGGTACCGCCAGGAGAGACCCAGTACTTC. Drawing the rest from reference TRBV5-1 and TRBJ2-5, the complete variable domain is KAGVTQTPRYLIKTRGQQVTLSCSPISGHRSVSWYQQTPGQGLQFLFEYFSETQRNKGNFPGRFSGRQFSNSRSEMNVSTLELGDSALYLCASSLVPPGETQYFGPGTRLLVL.

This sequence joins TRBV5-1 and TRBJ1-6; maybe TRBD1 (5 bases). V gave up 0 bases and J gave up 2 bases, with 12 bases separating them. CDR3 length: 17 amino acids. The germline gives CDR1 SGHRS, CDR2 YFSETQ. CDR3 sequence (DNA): TGCGCCAGCAGCTTGGGCCAGGGAAGTCCCTATAATTCACCCCTCCACTTT. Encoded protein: CASSLGQGSPYNSPLHF.

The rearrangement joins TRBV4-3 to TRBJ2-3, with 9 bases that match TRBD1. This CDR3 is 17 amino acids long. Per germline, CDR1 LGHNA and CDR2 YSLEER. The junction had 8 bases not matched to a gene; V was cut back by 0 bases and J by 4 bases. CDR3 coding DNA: TGCGCCAGCAGCCAAGATCGGACAGGGGATAAAGCAGATACGCAGTATTTT. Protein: CASSQDRTGDKADTQYF.

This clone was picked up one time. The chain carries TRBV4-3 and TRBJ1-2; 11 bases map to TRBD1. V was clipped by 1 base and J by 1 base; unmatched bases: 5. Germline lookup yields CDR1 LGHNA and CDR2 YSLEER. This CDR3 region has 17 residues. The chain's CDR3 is CASSQGTGGRFNYGYTF. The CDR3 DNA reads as TGCGCCAGCAGCCAAGGGACAGGGGGCCGATTTAACTATGGCTACACCTTC.

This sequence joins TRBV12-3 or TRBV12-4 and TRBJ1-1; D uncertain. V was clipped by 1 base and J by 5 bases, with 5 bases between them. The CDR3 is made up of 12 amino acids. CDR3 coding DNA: TGTGCCAGCAGTTTAGGTAGAACTGAAGCTTTCTTT. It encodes CASSLGRTEAFF.

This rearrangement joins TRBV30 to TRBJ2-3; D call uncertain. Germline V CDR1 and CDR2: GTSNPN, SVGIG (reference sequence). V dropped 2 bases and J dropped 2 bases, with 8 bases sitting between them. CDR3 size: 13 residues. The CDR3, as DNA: TGTGCCTGGAGTTCCGTTAACACAGATACGCAGTATTTT. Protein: CAWSSVNTDTQYF.

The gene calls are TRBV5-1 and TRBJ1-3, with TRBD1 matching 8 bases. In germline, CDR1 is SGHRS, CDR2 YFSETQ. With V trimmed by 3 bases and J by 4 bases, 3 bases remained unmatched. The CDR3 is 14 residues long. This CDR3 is CASSSDRGGNTIYF. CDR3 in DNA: TGCGCCAGCAGCTCCGACAGGGGAGGAAACACCATATATTTT.

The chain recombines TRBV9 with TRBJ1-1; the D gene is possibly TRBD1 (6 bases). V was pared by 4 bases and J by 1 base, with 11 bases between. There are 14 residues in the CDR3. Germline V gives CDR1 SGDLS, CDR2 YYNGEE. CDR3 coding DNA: TGTGCCAGCAGCCCAGGACAGAGGAACACTGAAGCTTTCTTT. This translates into CASSPGQRNTEAFF.

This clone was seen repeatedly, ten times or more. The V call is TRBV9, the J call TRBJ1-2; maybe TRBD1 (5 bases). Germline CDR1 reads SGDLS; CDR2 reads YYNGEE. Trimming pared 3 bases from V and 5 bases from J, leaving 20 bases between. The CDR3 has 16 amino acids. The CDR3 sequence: CASSDGRGEGGYGYTF. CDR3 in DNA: TGTGCCAGCAGCGACGGAAGAGGGGAGGGAGGGTATGGCTACACCTTC.

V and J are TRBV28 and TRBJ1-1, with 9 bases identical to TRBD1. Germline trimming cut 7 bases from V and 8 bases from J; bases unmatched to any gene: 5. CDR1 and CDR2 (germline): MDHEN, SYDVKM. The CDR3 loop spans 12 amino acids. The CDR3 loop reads CASTLGTGEAFF. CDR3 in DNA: TGTGCCAGCACCCTGGGGACAGGGGAAGCTTTCTTT.

CDR3 in amino acids: CASSAAGVEAETQYF. The CDR3 DNA sequence: TGTGCCAGCAGTGCGGCGGGAGTCGAGGCGGAGACCCAGTACTTC. The chain has TRBV6-2 or TRBV6-3 and TRBJ2-5; TRBD2 matches at 7 bases. Trimming removed 5 bases from V and 5 bases from J; junction bases left unmatched: 11. The CDR3 spans 15 residues. CDR1 is MNHEY and CDR2 is SVGEGT in the germline V gene.

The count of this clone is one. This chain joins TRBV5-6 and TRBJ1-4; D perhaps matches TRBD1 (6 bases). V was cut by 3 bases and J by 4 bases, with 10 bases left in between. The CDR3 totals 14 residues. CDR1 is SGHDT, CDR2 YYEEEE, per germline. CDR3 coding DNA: TGTGCCAGCAGCTCATGGACAGTTAATGAAAAACTGTTTTTT. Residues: CASSSWTVNEKLFF.

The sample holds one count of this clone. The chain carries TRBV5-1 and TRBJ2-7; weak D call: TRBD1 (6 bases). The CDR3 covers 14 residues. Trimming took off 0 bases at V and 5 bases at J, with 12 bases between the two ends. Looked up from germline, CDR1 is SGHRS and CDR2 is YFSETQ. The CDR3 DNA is TGCGCCAGCAGCTTGGGGCAGGGGATGGACGAGCAGTACTTC. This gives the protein CASSLGQGMDEQYF.

DNA of the CDR3: TGTGCCAGCAGCTTAGGACAGGACCTCTACAATGAGCAGTTCTTC. Protein: CASSLGQDLYNEQFF. V gene TRBV11-3 combines with J gene TRBJ2-1, with D perhaps TRBD1 (6 bases). Trimming removed 1 base from V and 3 bases from J, with 10 bases in between. CDR1 SGHNT and CDR2 YENEEA come from the germline V gene. CDR3 length equals 15 residues.

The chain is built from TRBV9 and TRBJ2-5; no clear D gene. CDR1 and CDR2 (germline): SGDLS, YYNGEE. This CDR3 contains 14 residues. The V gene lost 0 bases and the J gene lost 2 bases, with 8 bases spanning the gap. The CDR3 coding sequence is TGTGCCAGCAGCGTAGTCAGTCAGCAAGAGACCCAGTACTTC. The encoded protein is CASSVVSQQETQYF.

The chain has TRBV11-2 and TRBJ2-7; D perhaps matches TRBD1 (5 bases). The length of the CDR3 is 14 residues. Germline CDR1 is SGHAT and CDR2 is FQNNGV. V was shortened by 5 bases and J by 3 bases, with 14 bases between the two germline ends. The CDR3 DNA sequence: TGTGCCAGCAGCCCCACGGCAGGGAACTACGAGCAGTACTTC. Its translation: CASSPTAGNYEQYF.